This T cell receptor (beta chain) was recorded in a study of persistence of HIV-infected CD4 T cells (dated by TCRdb to 2018 to 2021). For the study in its entirety: Suppressive ART had been received by participants for a median of roughly eight years. Apart from a couple of participants who underwent leukapheresis at a single time point, peripheral blood samples of up to roughly 180 mL were collected from participants at multiple time points. Proviral sequencing was used to assess clonality among infected cells, whereas TCRbeta sequencing gauged the clonality of all cells within each sorted population. Anti-CD3/anti-CD28 stimulation activated a higher proportion of cells, with a lower memory fraction, than antigen stimulation. Cross-participant TCR cluster analysis included roughly 8 participants for CMV and six or seven participants for Gag. The study isolated CMV- and HIV-1 Gag-responding CD4+ T cells from ART-treated individuals to examine antigen-driven clonal expansion of HIV-1-infected cells. Results the study describes overall, beyond this receptor: Bulk TCR analyses could not be limited to the rare CMV-responding cells that actually contained HIV-1 proviruses. Degenerate expanded CDR3beta sequences were enriched in antigen-responding cells, suggesting convergent selection of CD4+ responses to CMV and Gag. Significantly lower TCRbeta richness was observed in CMV- and Gag-responding cells than in anti-CD3/anti-CD28-responding cells, and higher oligoclonality was observed in CMV-responding cells than in CD3/CD28-stimulated and Gag-responding cells. Only a small number of individuals took part in the study, and the range of antigens tested was limited. A correlation was observed between TCR oligoclonality and proviral oligoclonality within the same sorted populations.

The immunoSEQ hsTCRB assay version 4 in survey mode was used to sequence TCRbeta repertoires from genomic DNA. Genomic DNA was diluted to around 10 ng/uL, using up to 1 ug per sample for TCRbeta sequencing. Per the original workflow: ImmunoSeq Analyzer 3.0 was used for analysis of TCRbeta data, and diversity was computed on productive nucleotide rearrangements. Using the Immunarch R package, lower-bound TCR diversity was estimated with the improved Chao index and clonality was estimated with the Gini coefficient. Different nucleotide rearrangements encoding the same CDR3beta amino acid sequence were treated as distinct clonotypes. Differential abundance analysis found TCRbeta sequences that were significantly enriched in antigen-responding cells compared with anti-CD3/anti-CD28-activated cells. TCRs were clustered by predicted peptide-MHC specificity with GLIPH2, both within individual participants and across merged participant data sets. Here the immuneACCESS table is served through TCRdb, limited to in-frame sequences with V and J called. Missing clones are a known gap in these copies; in checked studies unresolved V genes cover under half, and the rest lacks a known reason. That table is the source of V, J and clone size, and D and trimming were worked out from the DNA. Within this sample are tens of thousands of clones, with about 87% of them counted one time only. The ten largest clonotypes hold more than 0.4% of the sample.

The V end gives up 3 bases and the J end 6 bases, leaving 0 bases in the junction not matched to a gene. Reading from cysteine to phenylalanine, the CDR3 counts 14 amino acids. Only the CDR3 DNA stays, 42 bases, in frame from base 1. The germline V gene (reference sequence) supplies CDR1 LGHDT and CDR2 YNNKEL. On this clone: There is no known antigen for this receptor. The sample holds no much larger clone one base away, and base qualities are not on file.

The sample's treatment or condition label, decoded: suppressive antiretroviral therapy. As a nonspecific positive control representing the CD4+ T cell repertoire, cells were stimulated with anti-CD3/anti-CD28 magnetic beads. Sorting of responding CD4+ T cells was based on upregulation of both CD40 ligand and CD69. Participants were HIV-1-infected adults who started suppressive ART during chronic infection. Participants had undetectable plasma HIV-1 RNA below 50 copies/mL for at least 4 years. To be included, a participant needed positive CMV serology and a CD4+ T cell count above 400 cells/uL. Before stimulation, PBMCs were isolated using density centrifugation and then depleted of CD8+ T cells. For 15 to 20 hours, the CD8-depleted PBMCs were stimulated with anti-CD28/CD49d costimulation, a CD40-blocking antibody, and enfuvirtide to prevent new infections. Sorting was done on either a Beckman Coulter MoFlo Legacy or an XDP sorter, and propidium iodide was used to exclude dead cells. Genomic DNA was extracted using the QIAamp DNA Mini Kit for samples with more than one million cells and using the Quick-DNA Microprep Kit for all other samples.

The rearrangement combines TRBV3-1 (or the pseudogene TRBV3-2) with TRBJ2-3; the junction holds 13 bases that match TRBD2. The sample in question was CD4+ T cells sorted from PBMCs after approximately 20-hour stimulation, obtained from a patient who received antiretroviral therapy. Interpreted using the paper, the cell subset or site label stands for: CD40L+CD69+ CD4 T cells responding to anti-CD3/anti-CD28 beads, representing the overall repertoire. The sequence derives from an adult woman with HIV who was CMV-seropositive. The sequenced DNA is TGTGCCAGCAGCCAGACTAGCGGGGGGGATACGCAGTATTTT. This sequence encodes CASSQTSGGDTQYF.